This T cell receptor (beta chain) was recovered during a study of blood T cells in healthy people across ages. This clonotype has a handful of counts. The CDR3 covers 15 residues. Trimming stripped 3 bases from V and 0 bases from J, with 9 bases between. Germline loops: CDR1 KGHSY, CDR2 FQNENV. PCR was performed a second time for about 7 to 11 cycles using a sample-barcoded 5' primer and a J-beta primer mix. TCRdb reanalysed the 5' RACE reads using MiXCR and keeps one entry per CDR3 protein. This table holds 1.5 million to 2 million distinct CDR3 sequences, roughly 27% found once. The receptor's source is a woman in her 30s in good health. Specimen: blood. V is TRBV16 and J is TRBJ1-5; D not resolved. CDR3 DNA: TGTGCCAGCAGCCAGGTGGACGGTAGCAATCAGCCCCAGCATTTT. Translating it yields CASSQVDGSNQPQHF.